These 24 T cell receptor beta chains share one sample of origin, sequenced in a study of blood T cell repertoires in COVID-19. The table came from immunoSEQ multiplex PCR; TCRdb's copy has only in-frame clones and leaves some out. The repertoire holds 210,000 or so clones, over 75% seen once, with about 4% in the top ten. Sequencing used PBMCs or T cells enriched from blood (not recorded which). Receptors were obtained from a woman aged 30 to 39 who had been exposed to COVID-19.

Only a few counts were recorded for this clone. J is TRBJ2-1 and V is TRBV15; 11 bases are a match to TRBD2. The CDR3 sequence is 15 residues long. V gave up 4 bases and J gave up 5 bases; unmatched junction bases: 4. Germline-derived CDR1 and CDR2 are LNHNV and YYDKDF (reference sequence). CDR3 amino acids: CATSTLLAGDNEQFF. The CDR3 nucleotides read TGTGCCACCAGCACGCTACTAGCGGGGGACAATGAGCAGTTCTTC. Full variable domain (outside the CDR3, taken from reference TRBV15 and TRBJ2-1): DAMVIQNPRYQVTQFGKPVTLSCSQTLNHNVMYWYQQKSSQAPKLLFHYYDKDFNNEADTPDNFQSRRPNTSFCFLDIRSPGLGDTAMYLCATSTLLAGDNEQFFGPGTRLTVL.

The chain is built from TRBV2 and TRBJ2-5; D call uncertain. Germline V CDR1 and CDR2: SNHLY, FYNNEI. Between the trimmed V and J ends, which lost 4 bases and 4 bases, there was a span of 13 bases. This CDR3 has 14 residues. The CDR3 sequence: CASSARSRLETQYF. The CDR3 region has the DNA TGTGCCAGCAGTGCTCGGTCCAGACTAGAGACCCAGTACTTC. Variable domain in full (rest from reference TRBV2 and TRBJ2-5): EPEVTQTPSHQVTQMGQEVILRCVPISNHLYFYWYRQILGQKVEFLVSFYNNEISEKSEIFDDQFSVERPDGSNFTLKIRSTKLEDSAMYFCASSARSRLETQYFGPGTRLLVL.

The sample holds one count of this clone. The genes are TRBV6-5 and TRBJ2-7; D remains unclear. Between the trimmed V and J ends, which lost 0 bases and 0 bases, there was a span of 6 bases. There are 14 residues in the CDR3. Germline V gene data show CDR1 as MNHEY and CDR2 as SVGAGI. CDR3 in DNA: TGTGCCAGCAGTTACTCTTACTCCTCCTACGAGCAGTACTTC. Its protein product is CASSYSYSSYEQYF.

The chain couples TRBV4-1 to TRBJ2-7, with 7 bases matching TRBD2. CDR1 is MGHRA, CDR2 YSYEKL, per germline. The junction had 8 bases not matched to a gene; V was cut back by 3 bases and J by 0 bases. The CDR3 sequence is 16 residues long. CDR3 sequence reads: CASSQESGVSSYEQYF. The DNA of the CDR3 is TGCGCCAGCAGCCAGGAAAGCGGGGTAAGCTCCTACGAGCAGTACTTC.

The CDR3 sequence: CASSIEETSGSPDTQYF. The CDR3 nucleotides are TGTGCCAGTAGTATAGAAGAGACTAGCGGGAGTCCAGATACGCAGTATTTT. The chain recombines TRBV19 with TRBJ2-3, with 12 bases identical to TRBD2. The V gene's germline CDR1 is LNHDA and CDR2 SQIVND (reference sequence). This CDR3 is built from 17 residues. Losses at the gene ends were 0 bases for V and 4 bases for J; bases not matched to a gene: 5. Full variable domain (remainder filled in from reference TRBV19 and TRBJ2-3): DGGITQSPKYLFRKEGQNVTLSCEQNLNHDAMYWYRQDPGQGLRLIYYSQIVNDFQKGDIAEGYSVSREKKESFPLTVTSAQKNPTAFYLCASSIEETSGSPDTQYFGPGTRLTVL.

This sequence joins TRBV9 and TRBJ2-1, with 7 bases lining up with TRBD2. The germline CDR1 and CDR2 sequences are SGDLS and YYNGEE. The J segment lost 11 bases and the V segment lost 5 bases, leaving 10 bases of the junction unmatched. The CDR3 runs 13 residues. The CDR3 DNA reads as TGTGCCAGCAGTGACAGCGGGGTGGCGCAGCAGTTCTTC. Translated: CASSDSGVAQQFF.

The rearrangement links TRBV14 to TRBJ2-1; TRBD2 matches 12 bases. V trimming: 4 bases; J trimming: 6 bases; junction bases outside the gene matches: 7. The CDR3 has 16 amino acids. Germline values: CDR1 SGHDN, CDR2 FVKESK. This chain's CDR3 is CASSRLAGGDLNEQFF. The CDR3 nucleotides are TGTGCCAGCAGCCGGCTAGCGGGAGGGGACCTCAATGAGCAGTTCTTC.

The J gene is TRBJ2-3, the V gene TRBV24-1; 8 bases are a match to TRBD1. CDR3 size: 15 residues. Germline loops: CDR1 KGHDR, CDR2 SFDVKD. The V and J ends lost 3 bases and 2 bases, in that order; junction bases with no gene match: 3. The CDR3 loop is CATSDPRGPTDTQYF. The CDR3 DNA is TGTGCCACCAGTGATCCCAGGGGGCCCACAGATACGCAGTATTTT.

This rearrangement joins TRBV16 to TRBJ2-1; D might be TRBD1 (5 bases). Trimming removed 6 bases at V and 0 bases at J, with 15 bases between. Germline V gives CDR1 KGHSY, CDR2 FQNENV. The CDR3 is made up of 16 amino acids. The CDR3 DNA follows: TGTGCCAGCAGAAGAACACAGGATTTCTCCTACAATGAGCAGTTCTTC. Translation: CASRRTQDFSYNEQFF.

This clone has only one observation. The V and J genes are TRBV5-1 and TRBJ1-1, with D unresolved. This CDR3 has 15 amino acids. V gave up 0 bases and J gave up 3 bases, with 12 bases separating them. The germline CDR1 and CDR2 sequences are SGHRS and YFSETQ. The CDR3 spells CASSLESVGDTEAFF. CDR3 coding DNA: TGCGCCAGCAGCTTGGAATCGGTCGGGGACACTGAAGCTTTCTTT.

The chain combines TRBV19 with TRBJ1-2; D might be TRBD1 (5 bases). V was pared by 0 bases and J by 4 bases, with 9 bases between. CDR1 is LNHDA, CDR2 SQIVND, per germline (reference sequence). This CDR3 contains 14 residues. The CDR3 sequence: CASSIEEGPYGYTF. In DNA form, the CDR3 reads TGTGCCAGTAGTATAGAGGAGGGACCCTATGGCTACACCTTC.

This clone was recorded once. The chain has TRBV30 and TRBJ1-2, with TRBD1 identical over 8 bases. This CDR3 is 12 amino acids long. The germline V gene encodes CDR1 GTSNPN and CDR2 SVGIG (reference sequence). Trimming at V came to 1 base and at J to 8 bases, leaving 3 bases not matched to a gene. The CDR3 DNA follows: TGTGCCTGGAGTGGGACAGGGTGGGGCTACACCTTC. Its translation: CAWSGTGWGYTF.

V and J are TRBV28 and TRBJ2-1; TRBD1 matches at 10 bases. Losses at the gene ends were 6 bases for V and 6 bases for J; bases not matched to a gene: 8. Germline CDR1 reads MDHEN; CDR2 reads SYDVKM. The CDR3 is 15 residues long. CDR3 amino acids: CASRSWDRGANEQFF. The CDR3 DNA sequence: TGTGCCAGCAGGTCCTGGGACAGGGGCGCCAATGAGCAGTTCTTC.

The rearrangement links TRBV5-5 to TRBJ2-1; 8 bases fit TRBD1. The ends lost 0 bases at V and 5 bases at J; junction bases unmatched: 4. The CDR3 totals 15 residues. Germline values: CDR1 SGHKS, CDR2 YYEKEE (reference sequence). CDR3 DNA sequence: TGTGCCAGCAGCTTGGCAGGGACAGGTCACAATGAGCAGTTCTTC. This codes for CASSLAGTGHNEQFF. Filled out from reference TRBV5-5 and TRBJ2-1, the complete variable domain reads DAGVTQSPTHLIKTRGQQVTLRCSPISGHKSVSWYQQVLGQGPQFIFQYYEKEERGRGNFPDRFSARQFPNYSSELNVNALLLGDSALYLCASSLAGTGHNEQFFGPGTRLTVL.

The rearrangement uses TRBV2 and TRBJ1-5; D may be TRBD1 (5 bases). Germline V lookup: CDR1 SNHLY, CDR2 FYNNEI. This CDR3 contains 14 residues. The V end was cut by 8 bases, the J end by 3 bases, with 14 bases between. CDR3 bases: TGTGCCAGCGGCCAACAGGCCCCCAATCAGCCCCAGCATTTT. This sequence encodes CASGQQAPNQPQHF.

This chain uses TRBV5-5 with TRBJ2-5, with TRBD2 matching over 9 bases. The junction had 6 bases not matched to a gene; V was cut back by 1 base and J by 2 bases. The germline CDR1 and CDR2 sequences are SGHKS and YYEKEE (reference sequence). The CDR3 is 16 amino acids. The CDR3 DNA follows: TGTGCCAGCAGCTTGAGTCTAGCGGGGCCACAAGAGACCCAGTACTTC. Translated, it gives CASSLSLAGPQETQYF.

The rearrangement uses TRBV3-1 (or the pseudogene TRBV3-2) and TRBJ2-1; maybe TRBD2 (6 bases). This CDR3 has 17 amino acids. V gave up 1 base and J gave up 4 bases, with 17 bases separating them. Germline V CDR1 and CDR2: LGHDT, YNNKEL (reference sequence). This CDR3 is CASSQANPGLAYNEQFF. The CDR3 coding sequence is TGTGCCAGCAGCCAAGCTAATCCGGGACTGGCGTACAATGAGCAGTTCTTC.

The chain employs TRBV28 and TRBJ1-6, with D unclear. The CDR3 covers 16 residues. The V end lost 5 bases, the J end lost 8 bases, and 19 bases lay between the germline ends. Germline CDR1 is MDHEN and CDR2 is SYDVKM. CDR3 coding DNA: TGTGCCAGCAGTGGGCTGGGTCACACCCCTGATTCACCCCTCCACTTT. The encoded protein is CASSGLGHTPDSPLHF.

The gene calls are TRBV7-9 and TRBJ1-1; 11 bases are a match to TRBD1. With V trimmed by 5 bases and J by 4 bases, 6 bases remained unmatched. This CDR3 has 15 amino acids. CDR1 SEHNR and CDR2 FQNEAQ come from the germline V gene (reference sequence). CDR3 amino acids: CASSAMGTGGTEAFF. CDR3 bases: TGTGCCAGCAGCGCCATGGGGACAGGGGGCACTGAAGCTTTCTTT.

The rearrangement joins TRBV4-1 to TRBJ2-3; possible D gene TRBD2, 6 bases. The CDR3 is made up of 16 amino acids. Per the germline V gene, CDR1 is MGHRA and CDR2 is YSYEKL. The V end lost 0 bases, the J end lost 5 bases, and 15 bases lay between the germline ends. CDR3: CASSQDTRDSQDTQYF. CDR3 nucleotide sequence: TGCGCCAGCAGCCAAGATACCAGGGACTCACAAGATACGCAGTATTTT.

This sequence joins TRBV3-1 (or the pseudogene TRBV3-2) and TRBJ2-3, with 9 bases identical to TRBD2. Germline-derived CDR1 and CDR2 are LGHDT and YNNKEL (reference sequence). There are 16 residues in the CDR3. V shed 0 bases, J shed 6 bases, and the junction held 7 bases outside the gene matches. CDR3 region: CASSQDVLAGWDTQYF. The CDR3 bases are TGTGCCAGCAGCCAAGATGTGCTAGCGGGATGGGATACGCAGTATTTT.

The genes are TRBV4-2 and TRBJ2-5; 8 bases line up with TRBD2. The CDR3 length is 18 residues. Trimming took 1 base from V and 0 from J; bases not matched to a gene: 10. CDR1 LGHNA and CDR2 YNFKEQ come from the germline V gene. CDR3: CASSQGETSGGNQETQYF. The CDR3 nucleotides read TGTGCCAGCAGCCAAGGTGAAACTAGCGGAGGAAACCAAGAGACCCAGTACTTC.

The J gene is TRBJ2-5, the V gene TRBV9; 13 nucleotides match TRBD2. The CDR3 covers 15 residues. Germline V gene lookup returns CDR1 SGDLS and CDR2 YYNGEE. After removal of 3 bases from V and 4 bases from J, the junction contained 3 bases not matched to a gene. CDR3: CASSGGLAGAETQYF. The CDR3, as DNA: TGTGCCAGCAGCGGCGGACTAGCGGGAGCAGAGACCCAGTACTTC. Supplemented by reference TRBV9 and TRBJ2-5, the full variable domain reads DSGVTQTPKHLITATGQRVTLRCSPRSGDLSVYWYQQSLDQGLQFLIQYYNGEERAKGNILERFSAQQFPDLHSELNLSSLELGDSALYFCASSGGLAGAETQYFGPGTRLLVL.

This clone was seen just once. The V gene is TRBV10-3, the J gene TRBJ2-1; TRBD2 matches 10 bases. V shed 3 bases and J 5 bases; nucleotides not matched to a gene: 7. From germline, CDR1 is ENHRY and CDR2 SYGVKD. This CDR3 contains 16 residues. CDR3 in DNA: TGTGCCATCAGTGACCGTAGCGGGAGGTTGGACAATGAGCAGTTCTTC. Protein sequence: CAISDRSGRLDNEQFF.